Detailed here is one T cell receptor (beta chain). Its cognate antigen is unknown. This specimen comes from a study of siplizumab effects on memory and regulatory T cells. Whole-study findings and limits: Memory T cells appeared less diverse than naive cells, which seemed to contribute substantially to alloresponse. The mean Treg-derived percentage of mappable alloreactive CD4+ clones was about 70% with siplizumab compared with 26.9% in controls.

It was 80,000 to 100,000 TCR templates that were assayed per sample. Repertoires were generated with immunoSEQ multiplex PCR, while TCRdb's copy carries only in-frame clones and drops some. The sample has 90,000 to 110,000 clones; just over 90% are singletons. Germline V gives CDR1 MNHNS, CDR2 SASEGT. This CDR3 contains 16 residues. V was clipped by 4 bases and J by 5 bases, with 20 bases between them. This receptor was taken from a human donor in good health. Sequenced: Tregs sorted from blood. This chain joins TRBV6-1 and TRBJ1-2, with D maybe TRBD1 (5 bases). The CDR3 DNA is TGTGCCAGCAGTGGACAGTTTGGCGGGGAATTGTATGGCTACACCTTC. Its translation is CASSGQFGGELYGYTF.